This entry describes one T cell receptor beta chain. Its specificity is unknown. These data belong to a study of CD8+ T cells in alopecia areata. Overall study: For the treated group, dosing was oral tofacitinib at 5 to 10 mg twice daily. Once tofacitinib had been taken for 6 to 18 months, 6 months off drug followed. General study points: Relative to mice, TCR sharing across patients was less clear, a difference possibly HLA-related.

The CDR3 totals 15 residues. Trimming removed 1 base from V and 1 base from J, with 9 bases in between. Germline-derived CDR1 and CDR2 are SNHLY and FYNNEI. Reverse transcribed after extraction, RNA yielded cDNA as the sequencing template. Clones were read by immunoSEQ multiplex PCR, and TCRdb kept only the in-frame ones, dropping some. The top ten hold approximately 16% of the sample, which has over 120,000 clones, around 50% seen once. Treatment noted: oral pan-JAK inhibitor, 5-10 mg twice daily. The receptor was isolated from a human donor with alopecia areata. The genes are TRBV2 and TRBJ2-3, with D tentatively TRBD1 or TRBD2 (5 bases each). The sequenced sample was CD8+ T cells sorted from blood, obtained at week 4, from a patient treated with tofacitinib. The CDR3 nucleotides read TGTGCCAGCAGTGAAGTGGTGGGGGGCACAGATACGCAGTATTTT. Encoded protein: CASSEVVGGTDTQYF.